This TCR beta chain was obtained from a study of T cell responses to AZD1222 COVID-19 vaccine. Study findings and constraints: Spike-specific TCR breadth rose after two AZD1222 doses, and depth rose as well. Reportedly, nearly half of unique spike TCRs recognized epitopes outside B.1.351/B.1.1.7 mutations.

This clone was seen more than once but under ten times. Its antigen is undetermined. This CDR3 comprises 12 residues. Germline V gene sequence: CDR1 SNHLY, CDR2 FYNNEI. Trimming left V 2 bases short and J 6 bases short, with 7 bases between. Using immunoSEQ multiplex PCR, the repertoire was profiled, and TCRdb retains in-frame clones only, with some absent. In the table there are about 150,000 clones, 86% of which are singletons. The clonotype was recovered from an adult in good health. V gene TRBV2 combines with J gene TRBJ1-1; D unresolved. The specimen was peripheral blood, collected on day 0 of MenACWY control vaccination. CDR3 sequence reads: CASSENSPEAFF. CDR3 DNA: TGTGCCAGCAGTGAAAATTCTCCTGAAGCTTTCTTT. The entire variable domain, with the rest obtained from reference TRBV2 and TRBJ1-1, is as follows: EPEVTQTPSHQVTQMGQEVILRCVPISNHLYFYWYRQILGQKVEFLVSFYNNEISEKSEIFDDQFSVERPDGSNFTLKIRSTKLEDSAMYFCASSENSPEAFFGQGTRLTVV.